The rows below give T cell receptor beta chains drawn from one sample of a study of blood T cell repertoires in COVID-19. Sequencing used immunoSEQ multiplex PCR; TCRdb keeps in-frame clones, though not all of them. There are about 75,000 clones in the sample; roughly 84% occur only once, and approximately 20% lies in the top ten. The sequenced sample was peripheral blood. The origin of the receptors is a woman between 50 and 59 years old with acute or convalescent COVID-19. Each CDR3 is given with its conserved first and last residue. Fields, in order: D gene, clone size, V gene, J gene, CDR3 protein, CDR3 DNA. D genes are given only for firm matches. Only some rows state a clone size, as once, few, many or a class for expanded clones.

D gene: NA
clone size: NA
V gene: TRBV5-1
J gene: TRBJ2-5
CDR3 protein: CASSLANQETQYF
CDR3 DNA: TGCGCCAGCAGCTTGGCCAACCAAGAGACCCAGTACTTC

D gene: NA
clone size: NA
V gene: TRBV18
J gene: TRBJ2-7
CDR3 protein: CASAGLYEQYF
CDR3 DNA: TGTGCCAGCGCAGGACTCTACGAGCAGTACTTC

D gene: TRBD2
clone size: NA
V gene: TRBV7-6
J gene: TRBJ2-5
CDR3 protein: CASSLVLAGGRETQYF
CDR3 DNA: TGTGCCAGCAGCTTAGTCCTAGCGGGGGGTCGGGAGACCCAGTACTTC

D gene: NA
clone size: NA
V gene: TRBV13
J gene: TRBJ1-1
CDR3 protein: CASSLDGTEAFF
CDR3 DNA: TGTGCCAGCAGCTTAGACGGTACTGAAGCTTTCTTT

D gene: NA
clone size: few
V gene: TRBV20-1
J gene: TRBJ2-1
CDR3 protein: CSAREAGGQFF
CDR3 DNA: TGCAGTGCTAGAGAGGCGGGCGGGCAGTTCTTC

D gene: NA
clone size: NA
V gene: TRBV12-3/TRBV12-4
J gene: TRBJ2-7
CDR3 protein: CASTNGGYEQYF
CDR3 DNA: TGTGCCAGCACCAACGGCGGGTATGAGCAGTACTTC

D gene: NA
clone size: NA
V gene: TRBV20-1
J gene: TRBJ1-6
CDR3 protein: CSASRQRDNSPLHF
CDR3 DNA: TGCAGTGCTAGTCGTCAGCGGGATAATTCACCCCTCCACTTT

D gene: NA
clone size: once
V gene: TRBV7-9
J gene: TRBJ2-1
CDR3 protein: CASSPQAGGPYNEQFF
CDR3 DNA: TGTGCCAGCAGCCCCCAGGCCGGGGGGCCCTACAATGAGCAGTTCTTC

D gene: TRBD1
clone size: few
V gene: TRBV30
J gene: TRBJ2-7
CDR3 protein: CAWSGTGVFKYEQYF
CDR3 DNA: TGTGCCTGGAGCGGAACAGGGGTTTTCAAATACGAGCAGTACTTC

D gene: TRBD1
clone size: few
V gene: TRBV19
J gene: TRBJ1-2
CDR3 protein: CATRLTGTYGYTF
CDR3 DNA: TGTGCCACCCGCTTGACAGGGACATATGGCTACACCTTC

D gene: NA
clone size: NA
V gene: TRBV12-5
J gene: TRBJ2-7
CDR3 protein: CASGEAGFEQYF
CDR3 DNA: TGTGCTAGTGGAGAGGCGGGGTTCGAGCAGTACTTC

D gene: NA
clone size: NA
V gene: TRBV24-1
J gene: TRBJ2-2
CDR3 protein: CATSQETRGTGELFF
CDR3 DNA: TGTGCCACCAGTCAGGAGACTAGGGGCACCGGGGAGCTGTTTTTT

D gene: NA
clone size: NA
V gene: TRBV27
J gene: TRBJ1-2
CDR3 protein: CASSQKGGGTNNYGYTF
CDR3 DNA: TGTGCCAGCAGTCAAAAGGGGGGGGGAACCAATAACTATGGCTACACCTTC

D gene: TRBD2
clone size: NA
V gene: TRBV7-2
J gene: TRBJ2-7
CDR3 protein: CASSLVLAGGHGTGYEQYF
CDR3 DNA: TGTGCCAGCAGCTTAGTCCTAGCGGGAGGCCATGGGACAGGCTACGAGCAGTACTTC

D gene: NA
clone size: NA
V gene: TRBV18
J gene: TRBJ1-1
CDR3 protein: CASSPMLGASNTEAFF
CDR3 DNA: TGTGCCAGCTCACCAATGTTGGGGGCGTCGAACACTGAAGCTTTCTTT

D gene: NA
clone size: medium-sized
V gene: TRBV4-1
J gene: TRBJ1-1
CDR3 protein: CASRITVYTEAFF
CDR3 DNA: TGCGCCAGCAGAATCACTGTATACACTGAAGCTTTCTTT

D gene: NA
clone size: NA
V gene: TRBV9
J gene: TRBJ2-2
CDR3 protein: CASSVDPSGELFF
CDR3 DNA: TGTGCCAGCAGCGTAGATCCGTCCGGGGAGCTGTTTTTT

D gene: TRBD1
clone size: NA
V gene: TRBV18
J gene: TRBJ1-2
CDR3 protein: CASSPSQGANYGYTF
CDR3 DNA: TGTGCCAGCTCACCATCGCAGGGGGCGAACTATGGCTACACCTTC

D gene: NA
clone size: NA
V gene: TRBV7-3
J gene: TRBJ2-3
CDR3 protein: CASSLTGFDTQYF
CDR3 DNA: TGTGCCAGCAGCCTTACAGGGTTCGATACGCAGTATTTT

D gene: TRBD2
clone size: once
V gene: TRBV7-9
J gene: TRBJ2-7
CDR3 protein: CASSPSGRSKEQYF
CDR3 DNA: TGTGCCAGCAGCCCTAGCGGGAGGAGTAAGGAGCAGTACTTC

D gene: NA
clone size: NA
V gene: TRBV15
J gene: TRBJ1-1
CDR3 protein: CATSNYRGFAEAFF
CDR3 DNA: TGTGCCACCAGCAATTATAGGGGGTTCGCTGAAGCTTTCTTT

D gene: NA
clone size: NA
V gene: TRBV20-1
J gene: TRBJ2-2
CDR3 protein: CSASIPGLANTGELFF
CDR3 DNA: TGCAGTGCTAGTATACCGGGACTGGCAAACACCGGGGAGCTGTTTTTT

D gene: NA
clone size: NA
V gene: TRBV6-5
J gene: TRBJ2-7
CDR3 protein: CASSYGQGTYEQYF
CDR3 DNA: TGTGCCAGCAGTTACGGCCAGGGAACCTACGAGCAGTACTTC

D gene: TRBD2
clone size: once
V gene: TRBV9
J gene: TRBJ2-1
CDR3 protein: CASSFDSGDYNEQFF
CDR3 DNA: TGTGCCAGCAGCTTCGATAGCGGGGACTACAATGAGCAGTTCTTC

D gene: NA
clone size: once
V gene: TRBV4-1
J gene: TRBJ1-1
CDR3 protein: CASSRGLNTEAFF
CDR3 DNA: TGCGCCAGCAGCCGAGGCCTGAACACTGAAGCTTTCTTT

D gene: TRBD2
clone size: NA
V gene: TRBV4-2
J gene: TRBJ2-1
CDR3 protein: CASNPAGDGSYNEQFF
CDR3 DNA: TGTGCCAGCAACCCGGCGGGGGACGGCTCCTACAATGAGCAGTTCTTC

D gene: NA
clone size: NA
V gene: TRBV3-1/TRBV3-2
J gene: TRBJ2-7
CDR3 protein: CASSQDNEQYF
CDR3 DNA: TGTGCCAGCAGCCAAGATAACGAGCAGTACTTC

D gene: NA
clone size: NA
V gene: TRBV19
J gene: TRBJ1-2
CDR3 protein: CASSISSGGYGYTF
CDR3 DNA: TGTGCCAGTAGTATTAGTAGCGGGGGCTATGGCTACACCTTC

D gene: NA
clone size: once
V gene: TRBV30
J gene: TRBJ1-5
CDR3 protein: CAWSASSGRGSQPQHF
CDR3 DNA: TGTGCCTGGAGTGCCTCTAGTGGGCGGGGAAGTCAGCCCCAGCATTTT

D gene: NA
clone size: NA
V gene: TRBV30
J gene: TRBJ2-3
CDR3 protein: CAWNKLTDTQYF
CDR3 DNA: TGTGCCTGGAATAAGCTCACAGATACGCAGTATTTT

D gene: NA
clone size: NA
V gene: TRBV29-1
J gene: TRBJ2-7
CDR3 protein: CSVDREGSYEQYF
CDR3 DNA: TGCAGCGTTGACAGGGAAGGCTCCTACGAGCAGTACTTC

D gene: NA
clone size: once
V gene: TRBV15
J gene: TRBJ1-5
CDR3 protein: CATSRDHSNQPQHF
CDR3 DNA: TGTGCCACCAGCAGAGATCACAGTAATCAGCCCCAGCATTTT

D gene: TRBD1
clone size: NA
V gene: TRBV11-3
J gene: TRBJ1-1
CDR3 protein: CASSRDRGSTEAFF
CDR3 DNA: TGTGCCAGCAGCCGGGACAGGGGGAGCACTGAAGCTTTCTTT

D gene: TRBD2
clone size: NA
V gene: TRBV19
J gene: TRBJ2-3
CDR3 protein: CASSTPRSGRETDTQYF
CDR3 DNA: TGTGCCAGTAGTACCCCCCGATCAGGGCGGGAGACAGATACGCAGTATTTT

D gene: NA
clone size: NA
V gene: TRBV2
J gene: TRBJ1-4
CDR3 protein: CASSRERKLAFF
CDR3 DNA: TGTGCCAGCAGCCGGGAGCGGAAATTGGCGTTTTTT

D gene: NA
clone size: NA
V gene: TRBV6-5
J gene: TRBJ1-1
CDR3 protein: CASSLRGLKHTEAFF
CDR3 DNA: TGTGCCAGCAGCCTCAGAGGGCTAAAGCACACTGAAGCTTTCTTT

D gene: NA
clone size: NA
V gene: TRBV6-5
J gene: TRBJ2-1
CDR3 protein: CASSSLDREQFF
CDR3 DNA: TGTGCCAGCAGTTCACTAGATCGAGAGCAGTTCTTC

D gene: NA
clone size: NA
V gene: TRBV11-1
J gene: TRBJ2-5
CDR3 protein: CASSQNRGGETQYF
CDR3 DNA: TGTGCCAGCAGCCAAAACAGGGGAGGAGAGACCCAGTACTTC

D gene: NA
clone size: few
V gene: TRBV3-1/TRBV3-2
J gene: TRBJ2-7
CDR3 protein: CASSFPNQETYEQYF
CDR3 DNA: TGTGCCAGCAGCTTCCCGAACCAAGAGACCTACGAGCAGTACTTC

D gene: NA
clone size: NA
V gene: TRBV24-1
J gene: TRBJ1-1
CDR3 protein: CATRATGLNTEAFF
CDR3 DNA: TGTGCCACCAGGGCGACAGGCTTGAACACTGAAGCTTTCTTT

D gene: NA
clone size: few
V gene: TRBV12-3/TRBV12-4
J gene: TRBJ1-6
CDR3 protein: CASSPQASPLHF
CDR3 DNA: TGTGCCAGCAGTCCACAGGCTTCACCCCTCCACTTT

D gene: NA
clone size: NA
V gene: TRBV19
J gene: TRBJ1-5
CDR3 protein: CASSTPEEVGQPQHF
CDR3 DNA: TGTGCCAGTAGTACCCCCGAGGAAGTCGGTCAGCCCCAGCATTTT

D gene: NA
clone size: NA
V gene: TRBV30
J gene: TRBJ2-7
CDR3 protein: CAWGDGSSYEQYF
CDR3 DNA: TGTGCCTGGGGGGACGGGAGCTCCTACGAGCAGTACTTC

D gene: TRBD1
clone size: few
V gene: TRBV18
J gene: TRBJ1-5
CDR3 protein: CASSPDRGGNQPQHF
CDR3 DNA: TGTGCCAGCTCACCGGACAGGGGTGGCAATCAGCCCCAGCATTTT

D gene: NA
clone size: few
V gene: TRBV30
J gene: TRBJ2-7
CDR3 protein: CAWRGTPSEQYF
CDR3 DNA: TGTGCCTGGAGAGGGACACCCTCGGAGCAGTACTTC

D gene: TRBD2
clone size: NA
V gene: TRBV6-6
J gene: TRBJ2-1
CDR3 protein: CASSKRDYYNEQFF
CDR3 DNA: TGTGCCAGCAGTAAACGGGACTACTACAATGAGCAGTTCTTC

D gene: TRBD1
clone size: NA
V gene: TRBV5-4
J gene: TRBJ2-7
CDR3 protein: CASSLGQQGARNEQYF
CDR3 DNA: TGTGCCAGCAGCTTGGGACAACAGGGGGCGCGTAACGAGCAGTACTTC

D gene: NA
clone size: NA
V gene: TRBV5-1
J gene: TRBJ2-2
CDR3 protein: CASSLGGNTGELFF
CDR3 DNA: TGCGCCAGCAGCTTAGGGGGAAACACCGGGGAGCTGTTTTTT

D gene: NA
clone size: once
V gene: TRBV10-2
J gene: TRBJ2-3
CDR3 protein: CASSDRDTQYF
CDR3 DNA: TGCGCCAGCAGTGACCGGGATACGCAGTATTTT

D gene: TRBD1
clone size: NA
V gene: TRBV7-8
J gene: TRBJ2-7
CDR3 protein: CASSLRQGSYEQYF
CDR3 DNA: TGTGCCAGCAGCTTAAGACAGGGGTCCTACGAGCAGTACTTC

D gene: NA
clone size: NA
V gene: TRBV6-5
J gene: TRBJ1-5
CDR3 protein: CATQREGNQPQHF
CDR3 DNA: TGTGCCACCCAGCGGGAAGGCAATCAGCCCCAGCATTTT

D gene: NA
clone size: NA
V gene: TRBV4-3
J gene: TRBJ2-2
CDR3 protein: CASSQEGVDTGELFF
CDR3 DNA: TGCGCCAGCAGCCAAGAAGGGGTCGACACCGGGGAGCTGTTTTTT

D gene: TRBD2
clone size: NA
V gene: TRBV7-2
J gene: TRBJ2-2
CDR3 protein: CASSFGLAGAGELFF
CDR3 DNA: TGTGCCAGCAGCTTTGGACTAGCGGGAGCCGGGGAGCTGTTTTTT

D gene: NA
clone size: NA
V gene: TRBV3-1/TRBV3-2
J gene: TRBJ1-4
CDR3 protein: CASSQKTRGENEKLFF
CDR3 DNA: TGTGCCAGCAGCCAAAAAACTCGGGGTGAGAATGAAAAACTGTTTTTT

D gene: TRBD1
clone size: NA
V gene: TRBV5-4
J gene: TRBJ1-5
CDR3 protein: CASSLAGTGNQPQHF
CDR3 DNA: TGTGCCAGCAGCTTGGCCGGGACAGGGAACCAGCCCCAGCATTTT

D gene: TRBD2
clone size: NA
V gene: TRBV9
J gene: TRBJ2-1
CDR3 protein: CASSVGLAGIGPHSYNEQFF
CDR3 DNA: TGTGCCAGCAGCGTCGGACTAGCGGGAATTGGCCCGCACTCCTACAATGAGCAGTTCTTC

D gene: TRBD2
clone size: NA
V gene: TRBV7-3
J gene: TRBJ2-2
CDR3 protein: CASSSGGGGMGTGELFF
CDR3 DNA: TGTGCCAGCAGCTCCGGTGGCGGGGGAATGGGGACCGGGGAGCTGTTTTTT

D gene: NA
clone size: NA
V gene: TRBV9
J gene: TRBJ1-2
CDR3 protein: CASSTSPGGYTF
CDR3 DNA: TGTGCCAGCAGCACCAGTCCAGGGGGCTACACCTTC

D gene: NA
clone size: NA
V gene: TRBV28
J gene: TRBJ2-7
CDR3 protein: CASSFLRAEEQYF
CDR3 DNA: TGTGCCAGCAGTTTCCTCAGGGCGGAGGAGCAGTACTTC